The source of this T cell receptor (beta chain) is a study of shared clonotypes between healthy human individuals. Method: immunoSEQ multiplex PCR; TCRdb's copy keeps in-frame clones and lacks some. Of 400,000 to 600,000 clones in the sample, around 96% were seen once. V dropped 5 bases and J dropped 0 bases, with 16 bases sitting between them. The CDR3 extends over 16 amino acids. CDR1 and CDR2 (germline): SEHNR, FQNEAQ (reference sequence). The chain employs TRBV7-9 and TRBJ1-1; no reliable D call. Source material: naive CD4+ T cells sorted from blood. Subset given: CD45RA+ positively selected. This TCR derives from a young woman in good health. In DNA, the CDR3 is TGTGCCAGCAGCCCCCCCCCGGACGGTCTGAACACTGAAGCTTTCTTT. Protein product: CASSPPPDGLNTEAFF.